These 2 T cell receptor beta chains came from one sample sequenced in a study of response to subunit inactivated influenza vaccine. TCRdb reprocessed the RT-PCR reads with MiXCR, giving one entry per CDR3 protein. The data hold 150,000 to 200,000 distinct CDR3 sequences, with roughly 11% observed a single time. The specimen comprised non-naive T cells sorted from PBMCs, sampled more than 35 days after vaccination. These receptor sequences come from a man in his fifties or sixties who received an inactivated influenza vaccine.

The chain couples TRBV11-1 to TRBJ2-3, with 10 bases identical to TRBD2. V was clipped by 2 bases and J by 2 bases; unmatched bases: 10. The CDR3 contains 18 residues. Germline loops: CDR1 SGHAT, CDR2 FQDESV (reference sequence). CDR3 in amino acids: CASSLRRGLAENTDTQYF. CDR3 coding DNA: TGTGCCAGCAGCTTAAGAAGAGGACTAGCGGAAAACACAGATACGCAGTATTTT.

V is TRBV6-4 and J is TRBJ1-1; D gene unclear. The CDR3 sequence is 16 residues long. Germline V gene data show CDR1 as MRHNA and CDR2 as SNTAGT. V shed 6 bases and J shed 3 bases, with 20 bases lying between them. The CDR3 spells CASSAPRMGEDTEAFF. The CDR3 DNA reads TGTGCCAGCAGCGCCCCAAGAATGGGCGAGGACACTGAAGCTTTCTTT.